These 22 T cell receptor beta chains share one sample of origin, sequenced in a study of T cells in localized non-small cell lung cancer. Profiling relied on immunoSEQ multiplex PCR, and the TCRdb table lists in-frame clones only, not all of them. The sample holds 8,500 to 13,000 clones, about 85% seen once. This sample comprised peripheral blood, obtained before any cancer treatment. These receptor sequences come from an older male donor with stage III lung adenocarcinoma.

J is TRBJ1-1 and V is TRBV4-3; no clear D gene. Germline V gene lookup returns CDR1 LGHNA and CDR2 YSLEER. The CDR3 sequence is 13 residues long. The V and J ends lost 4 bases and 3 bases respectively, with 9 bases between them. The CDR3 sequence is CASSLDLYTEAFF. CDR3 coding DNA: TGCGCCAGCAGCCTAGACCTTTACACTGAAGCTTTCTTT.

The V call is TRBV6-5, the J call TRBJ1-5; perhaps TRBD1 as D (6 bases). CDR3 length: 15 amino acids. From germline, CDR1 is MNHEY and CDR2 SVGAGI. V dropped 6 bases and J dropped 2 bases, with 14 bases sitting between them. CDR3 DNA sequence: TGTGCCAGCAGCCCCGCAAGGGGGGGCAATCAGCCCCAGCATTTT. It encodes CASSPARGGNQPQHF.

CDR3 amino acids: CASSNGQGGSETQYF. CDR3 nucleotides: TGTGCCAGTAGCAACGGACAGGGGGGGAGCGAGACCCAGTACTTC. V usage is TRBV19 and J usage is TRBJ2-5, with 10 positions matching TRBD1. The CDR3 totals 15 residues. J lost 5 bases, V lost 6 bases, and 9 bases had no gene match. CDR1 and CDR2 from the germline V gene are LNHDA and SQIVND (reference sequence).

The CDR3 sequence: CARDRGSNQPQHF. CDR3 coding DNA: TGTGCCAGGGACAGGGGCAGCAATCAGCCCCAGCATTTT. The chain employs TRBV11-3 and TRBJ1-5, with 9 bases matching TRBD1. Germline V gene sequence: CDR1 SGHNT, CDR2 YENEEA. V was clipped by 9 bases and J by 1 base; unmatched bases: 1. The CDR3 totals 13 residues.

The chain couples TRBV4-1 to TRBJ2-2; TRBD2 matches 10 bases. V lost 1 base to trimming and J lost 6 bases; unmatched junction nucleotides: 14. Germline CDR1 is MGHRA and CDR2 is YSYEKL. This CDR3 is 19 amino acids long. CDR3 region: CASSQVRVAGGGWSGELFF. CDR3 sequence (DNA): TGCGCCAGCAGCCAAGTCCGGGTAGCGGGGGGTGGTTGGTCCGGGGAGCTGTTTTTT.

This CDR3 reads CASSLPRDSSYEQYF. The CDR3 DNA sequence: TGCGCCAGCAGCTTGCCCCGGGATAGCTCCTACGAGCAGTACTTC. This chain links TRBV5-1 with TRBJ2-7; D may be TRBD2 (5 bases). Germline V gives CDR1 SGHRS, CDR2 YFSETQ. Trimming left V 1 base short and J 0 bases short, with 11 bases between. This CDR3 is built from 15 residues.

DNA for the CDR3: TGTGCCAGCAGTTTCCCATCAGTCTTCCGACAGGGCCACAACTCTGGAAACACCATATATTTT. Its translation: CASSFPSVFRQGHNSGNTIYF. The V gene is TRBV2, the J gene TRBJ1-3; 7 bases fit TRBD1. The CDR3 is 21 residues long. Germline V CDR1 and CDR2: SNHLY, FYNNEI. Losses at the gene ends were 5 bases for V and 0 bases for J; bases not matched to a gene: 22.

The chain's CDR3 is CASSFTGASTNEKLFF. For the CDR3, the DNA is TGTGCCAGCAGCTTTACAGGGGCGTCAACTAATGAAAAACTGTTTTTT. This chain uses TRBV28 with TRBJ1-4; 7 nucleotides match TRBD1. Germline CDR1 is MDHEN and CDR2 is SYDVKM. The CDR3 has 16 residues. V lost 6 bases and J lost 0; bases outside the gene matches: 7.

This clone came up once. The chain links TRBV2 to TRBJ1-5; D is unclear. The CDR3 is 15 residues long. CDR1 SNHLY and CDR2 FYNNEI come from the germline V gene. V dropped 1 base and J dropped 0 bases, with 7 bases sitting between them. CDR3: CASSEEQNSNQPQHF. The CDR3 coding sequence is TGTGCCAGCAGTGAAGAACAGAATAGCAATCAGCCCCAGCATTTT.

J is TRBJ1-2 and V is TRBV9; no clear D gene. Germline V CDR1 and CDR2: SGDLS, YYNGEE. This CDR3 spans 15 amino acids. Trimming removed 0 bases at V and 0 bases at J, with 9 bases between. CDR3 bases: TGTGCCAGCAGCGTAGCTCCGGCAACTAACTATGGCTACACCTTC. This translates into CASSVAPATNYGYTF. The full variable domain, completed using reference TRBV9 and TRBJ1-2, is DSGVTQTPKHLITATGQRVTLRCSPRSGDLSVYWYQQSLDQGLQFLIQYYNGEERAKGNILERFSAQQFPDLHSELNLSSLELGDSALYFCASSVAPATNYGYTFGSGTRLTVV.

CDR3: CASSSGTDSYEQYF. The CDR3 DNA follows: TGTGCCAGCAGCTCAGGGACAGATTCCTACGAGCAGTACTTC. The genes are TRBV7-9 and TRBJ2-7; 7 bases agree with TRBD1. V was clipped by 4 bases and J by 1 base; unmatched bases: 4. The CDR3 contains 14 residues. Germline CDR1 SEHNR, CDR2 FQNEAQ (reference sequence).

The chain employs TRBV27 and TRBJ1-1; a possible D gene is TRBD1 (6 bases). The germline V gene encodes CDR1 MNHEY and CDR2 SMNVEV (reference sequence). The CDR3 totals 17 residues. Trimming shortened V by 6 bases and J by 4 bases, and 24 bases separated the two germline ends. CDR3 residues: CASSQQGWEVGSTEAFF. DNA for the CDR3: TGTGCCAGCAGCCAACAGGGCTGGGAGGTTGGGAGCACTGAAGCTTTCTTT.

The chain employs TRBV9 and TRBJ2-5, with 9 bases fitting TRBD1. In germline, CDR1 is SGDLS, CDR2 YYNGEE. V lost 1 base to trimming and J lost 3 bases; unmatched junction nucleotides: 4. The CDR3 is made up of 15 amino acids. CDR3 in amino acids: CASSVYGDREETQYF. CDR3 nucleotide sequence: TGTGCCAGCAGCGTATACGGGGACAGGGAAGAGACCCAGTACTTC.

The V call is TRBV15, the J call TRBJ1-3; weak D call: TRBD1 (5 bases). Looked up from germline, CDR1 is LNHNV and CDR2 is YYDKDF (reference sequence). The ends were cut back, 5 bases at V and 4 bases at J, with 15 bases in the middle. This CDR3 region has 15 residues. This CDR3 reads CATSRNLGDGNTIYF. DNA of the CDR3: TGTGCCACCAGCCGGAACCTGGGGGACGGAAACACCATATATTTT.

The chain uses TRBV28 and TRBJ1-5; TRBD1 matches at 7 bases. V trimming: 7 bases; J trimming: 6 bases; junction bases outside the gene matches: 6. CDR1 and CDR2 (germline): MDHEN, SYDVKM. This CDR3 is built from 13 residues. Written as DNA, the CDR3 is TGTGCCAGCACAGGGGGTATGGCTCAGCCCCAGCATTTT. This codes for CASTGGMAQPQHF.

This sequence joins TRBV2 and TRBJ1-6; D might be TRBD1 (6 bases). V lost 5 bases, J lost 8 bases, and 10 bases lay in between. There are 13 residues in the CDR3. The germline V gene encodes CDR1 SNHLY and CDR2 FYNNEI. Here the CDR3 DNA reads TGTGCCAGCAGTACAGGGAGGGATTCACCCCTCCACTTT. Translating it yields CASSTGRDSPLHF. The full variable domain, its missing parts supplied by reference TRBV2 and TRBJ1-6, is EPEVTQTPSHQVTQMGQEVILRCVPISNHLYFYWYRQILGQKVEFLVSFYNNEISEKSEIFDDQFSVERPDGSNFTLKIRSTKLEDSAMYFCASSTGRDSPLHFGNGTRLTVT.

This clone appeared a single time. The identical CDR3 is also encoded by other nucleotide sequences in the sample. The V gene is TRBV7-6, the J gene TRBJ2-7; D is perhaps TRBD2 (5 bases). Germline lookup yields CDR1 SGHVS and CDR2 FNYEAQ. V shed 4 bases and J shed 9 bases, with 16 bases lying between them. The length of the CDR3 is 13 residues. CDR3 sequence (DNA): TGTGCCAGCAGCTCCCCGGGTAGCGAGGCGCAGTACTTC. Translation: CASSSPGSEAQYF. Filled out from reference TRBV7-6 and TRBJ2-7, the complete variable domain reads GAGVSQSPRYKVTKRGQDVALRCDPISGHVSLYWYRQALGQGPEFLTYFNYEAQQDKSGLPNDRFSAERPEGSISTLTIQRTEQRDSAMYRCASSSPGSEAQYFGPGTRLTVT.

The chain combines TRBV4-3 with TRBJ2-3; 9 nucleotides align to TRBD2. Germline V lookup: CDR1 LGHNA, CDR2 YSLEER. The V and J ends lost 1 base and 2 bases, in that order; junction bases with no gene match: 7. CDR3 length: 17 amino acids. As DNA, the CDR3 is TGCGCCAGCAGCCAAGGGCTAGCGGGACCTTTCACAGATACGCAGTATTTT. Encoded protein: CASSQGLAGPFTDTQYF.

The gene calls are TRBV2 and TRBJ2-4, with 7 bases that match TRBD2. With V trimmed by 5 bases and J by 1 base, 5 bases remained unmatched. Germline CDR1 is SNHLY and CDR2 is FYNNEI. This CDR3 has 15 residues. CDR3: CASSKAGEAKNIQYF. CDR3 nucleotides: TGTGCCAGCAGTAAGGCGGGGGAGGCCAAAAACATTCAGTACTTC.

The gene calls are TRBV4-1 and TRBJ2-1, with D possibly being TRBD2 (6 bases). CDR1 and CDR2 (germline): MGHRA, YSYEKL. The CDR3 runs to 15 residues. Between the trimmed V and J ends, which lost 0 bases and 7 bases, there was a span of 13 bases. The CDR3 here is CASSQDRAGRNEQFF. CDR3 sequence (DNA): TGCGCCAGCAGCCAAGATCGGGCAGGGAGGAATGAGCAGTTCTTC.

V and J are TRBV30 and TRBJ2-7; D gene ambiguous. This CDR3 has 10 residues. The germline V gene encodes CDR1 GTSNPN and CDR2 SVGIG (reference sequence). The ends were cut back, 2 bases at V and 8 bases at J, with 7 bases in the middle. The chain's CDR3 is CAWSTKKQYF. CDR3 DNA: TGTGCCTGGAGTACTAAAAAGCAGTACTTC.

The chain recombines TRBV9 with TRBJ2-7, with a tentative D call TRBD2 (6 bases). Germline assignment: CDR1 SGDLS and CDR2 YYNGEE. The V gene lost 7 bases and the J gene lost 2 bases, with 16 bases spanning the gap. The CDR3 is 14 residues long. This CDR3 reads CASAAGLSTYEQYF. Here the CDR3 DNA reads TGTGCCAGCGCCGCGGGGCTATCCACCTACGAGCAGTACTTC.